Listed below are T cell receptor beta chains from one sample, sequenced in a study of T cell responses to AZD1222 COVID-19 vaccine. Generated by immunoSEQ multiplex PCR, the TCRdb table keeps only in-frame clones and is missing some. Among tens of thousands of clones listed, roughly 80% were seen once. The material was peripheral blood, obtained 28 days after the second AZD1222 dose. The receptor source for this set is an adult who received the AZD1222 COVID-19 vaccine. CDR3s include the opening cysteine and the closing phenylalanine or tryptophan. The order of the fields is V gene, D gene, clone size, J gene, CDR3 protein, CDR3 DNA. D genes are given only for firm matches. Clone size is stated in some rows and not others, as once, few, many or a class when expanded.

v_call: TRBV7-8
d_call: -
clone_size: -
j_call: TRBJ1-5
cdr3_aa: CASSLGGSHQPQHF
cdr3_nt: TGTGCCAGCAGCTTAGGTGGGAGCCATCAGCCCCAGCATTTT

v_call: TRBV18
d_call: TRBD2
clone_size: -
j_call: TRBJ2-1
cdr3_aa: CASSPQSPSGGGDNEQFF
cdr3_nt: TGTGCCAGCTCACCACAGTCCCCTAGCGGGGGGGGCGATAATGAGCAGTTCTTC

v_call: TRBV6-5
d_call: TRBD1
clone_size: -
j_call: TRBJ2-7
cdr3_aa: CASSYSHQGAEYEQYF
cdr3_nt: TGTGCCAGCAGTTACTCTCACCAGGGGGCAGAATACGAGCAGTACTTC

v_call: TRBV6-2/TRBV6-3
d_call: -
clone_size: -
j_call: TRBJ2-3
cdr3_aa: CASSYLEGGTQYF
cdr3_nt: TGTGCCAGCAGTTACCTCGAGGGGGGTACGCAGTATTTT

v_call: TRBV2
d_call: TRBD1
clone_size: -
j_call: TRBJ1-3
cdr3_aa: CASSQIKGANTIYF
cdr3_nt: TGTGCCAGCAGTCAGATTAAGGGGGCGAACACCATATATTTT

v_call: TRBV7-6
d_call: -
clone_size: once
j_call: TRBJ2-7
cdr3_aa: CASSLGRGNEQYF
cdr3_nt: TGTGCCAGCAGCTTAGGGAGGGGGAACGAGCAGTACTTC

v_call: TRBV6-2/TRBV6-3
d_call: -
clone_size: -
j_call: TRBJ1-6
cdr3_aa: CASSLPAGVNSPLHF
cdr3_nt: TGTGCCAGCAGTCTACCTGCAGGAGTCAATTCACCCCTCCACTTT

v_call: TRBV10-1
d_call: -
clone_size: few
j_call: TRBJ1-4
cdr3_aa: CASRNEKLFF
cdr3_nt: TGCGCCAGCAGGAATGAAAAACTGTTTTTT

v_call: TRBV4-3
d_call: -
clone_size: -
j_call: TRBJ2-1
cdr3_aa: CASSRGLEQFF
cdr3_nt: TGCGCCAGCAGCCGAGGACTAGAGCAGTTCTTC

v_call: TRBV10-1
d_call: -
clone_size: once
j_call: TRBJ2-7
cdr3_aa: CASSSTRDGPYEQYF
cdr3_nt: TGCGCCAGCAGTTCCACCCGGGACGGGCCCTACGAGCAGTACTTC

v_call: TRBV3-1/TRBV3-2
d_call: -
clone_size: -
j_call: TRBJ2-1
cdr3_aa: CASSQGSQQFF
cdr3_nt: TGTGCCAGCAGCCAAGGGAGCCAGCAGTTCTTC

v_call: TRBV30
d_call: -
clone_size: medium-sized
j_call: TRBJ1-3
cdr3_aa: CAWSVDSGSGNTIYF
cdr3_nt: TGTGCCTGGAGTGTAGACAGCGGCTCTGGAAACACCATATATTTT

v_call: TRBV28
d_call: -
clone_size: few
j_call: TRBJ2-7
cdr3_aa: CASYGSTPAYEQYF
cdr3_nt: TGTGCCAGCTACGGATCGACTCCCGCCTACGAGCAGTACTTC

v_call: TRBV5-1
d_call: TRBD1
clone_size: -
j_call: TRBJ2-7
cdr3_aa: CASSPTGTGAEQYF
cdr3_nt: TGCGCCAGCAGCCCCACCGGGACAGGGGCCGAGCAGTACTTC

v_call: TRBV28
d_call: TRBD1
clone_size: -
j_call: TRBJ2-7
cdr3_aa: CASTGDVYEQYF
cdr3_nt: TGTGCCAGTACAGGGGATGTGTACGAGCAGTACTTC

v_call: TRBV2
d_call: -
clone_size: -
j_call: TRBJ1-6
cdr3_aa: CASSQDAGGNSPLHF
cdr3_nt: TGTGCCAGCAGTCAGGACGCGGGAGGTAATTCACCCCTCCACTTT

v_call: TRBV28
d_call: TRBD1
clone_size: -
j_call: TRBJ1-6
cdr3_aa: CASSRTGVASPLHF
cdr3_nt: TGTGCCAGCAGTAGGACAGGGGTCGCTTCACCCCTCCACTTT

v_call: TRBV5-1
d_call: -
clone_size: once
j_call: TRBJ1-1
cdr3_aa: CASSAGVGLETEAFF
cdr3_nt: TGCGCCAGCAGCGCGGGGGTGGGGTTGGAAACTGAAGCTTTCTTT

v_call: TRBV27
d_call: TRBD1
clone_size: -
j_call: TRBJ1-5
cdr3_aa: CASRGPGGGQPQHF
cdr3_nt: TGTGCCAGCAGGGGACCAGGGGGAGGTCAGCCCCAGCATTTT

v_call: TRBV6-1
d_call: TRBD1
clone_size: -
j_call: TRBJ1-4
cdr3_aa: CASSENRGQGLEKLFF
cdr3_nt: TGTGCCAGCAGTGAAAATAGAGGACAGGGACTGGAAAAACTGTTTTTT

v_call: TRBV19
d_call: -
clone_size: -
j_call: TRBJ2-7
cdr3_aa: CASSGSGSYEQYF
cdr3_nt: TGTGCCAGTAGTGGGTCGGGAAGCTACGAGCAGTACTTC

v_call: TRBV29-1
d_call: -
clone_size: few
j_call: TRBJ2-2
cdr3_aa: CSVDIMNTGELFF
cdr3_nt: TGCAGCGTTGACATAATGAACACCGGGGAGCTGTTTTTT

v_call: TRBV28
d_call: TRBD1
clone_size: medium-sized
j_call: TRBJ1-6
cdr3_aa: CASSGAPGQGPYYNSPLHF
cdr3_nt: TGTGCCAGCAGCGGGGCTCCGGGACAGGGCCCCTACTATAATTCACCCCTCCACTTT

v_call: TRBV6-5
d_call: -
clone_size: -
j_call: TRBJ1-1
cdr3_aa: CASSYSRMSWTEAFF
cdr3_nt: TGTGCCAGCAGTTACTCGAGGATGAGCTGGACTGAAGCTTTCTTT

v_call: TRBV7-8
d_call: -
clone_size: -
j_call: TRBJ1-6
cdr3_aa: CASSLGSAVGSESPLHF
cdr3_nt: TGTGCCAGCAGCTTAGGTTCCGCTGTTGGGAGTGAATCACCCCTCCACTTT

v_call: TRBV4-2
d_call: TRBD1
clone_size: -
j_call: TRBJ2-1
cdr3_aa: CASSLGTGGSDEQFF
cdr3_nt: TGTGCCAGCAGCCTTGGGACAGGGGGCAGCGATGAGCAGTTCTTC

v_call: TRBV27
d_call: -
clone_size: -
j_call: TRBJ1-5
cdr3_aa: CASSLERGGIRSNQPQHF
cdr3_nt: TGTGCCAGCAGTTTAGAAAGGGGAGGGATCAGGAGCAATCAGCCCCAGCATTTT

v_call: TRBV19
d_call: -
clone_size: -
j_call: TRBJ2-1
cdr3_aa: CARILTTRDREQFF
cdr3_nt: TGTGCCAGGATTCTGACAACGCGGGACAGAGAGCAGTTCTTC

v_call: TRBV3-1/TRBV3-2
d_call: -
clone_size: -
j_call: TRBJ1-1
cdr3_aa: CASSPFLGGANTEAFF
cdr3_nt: TGTGCCAGCAGCCCATTCCTGGGGGGCGCGAACACTGAAGCTTTCTTT

v_call: TRBV14
d_call: -
clone_size: once
j_call: TRBJ2-6
cdr3_aa: CASSQGSSGANVLTF
cdr3_nt: TGTGCCAGCAGCCAAGGGAGTTCCGGGGCCAACGTCCTGACTTTC

v_call: TRBV9
d_call: TRBD2
clone_size: -
j_call: TRBJ2-1
cdr3_aa: CASSVSISGRLAGGPRVGGEQFF
cdr3_nt: TGTGCCAGCAGCGTCAGTATTTCGGGCAGACTAGCGGGGGGGCCGAGGGTCGGCGGTGAGCAGTTCTTC

v_call: TRBV7-8
d_call: TRBD1
clone_size: -
j_call: TRBJ2-2
cdr3_aa: CASSPFRDRNTGELFF
cdr3_nt: TGTGCCAGCAGCCCATTCCGGGACAGAAACACCGGGGAGCTGTTTTTT

v_call: TRBV24-1
d_call: -
clone_size: few
j_call: TRBJ2-2
cdr3_aa: CATSDYAEGRAGELFF
cdr3_nt: TGTGCCACCAGTGATTATGCCGAGGGACGGGCCGGGGAGCTGTTTTTT

v_call: TRBV19
d_call: TRBD1
clone_size: -
j_call: TRBJ1-5
cdr3_aa: CASSIDRGRHQPQHF
cdr3_nt: TGTGCCAGTAGTATAGACAGGGGGAGACATCAGCCCCAGCATTTT

v_call: TRBV7-9
d_call: TRBD2
clone_size: -
j_call: TRBJ2-1
cdr3_aa: CASSQGLAGGHPGNEQFF
cdr3_nt: TGTGCCAGCAGCCAGGGACTAGCGGGGGGTCACCCCGGAAATGAGCAGTTCTTC

v_call: TRBV19
d_call: -
clone_size: once
j_call: TRBJ2-5
cdr3_aa: CASSTTGWETQYF
cdr3_nt: TGTGCCAGTAGTACCACAGGGTGGGAGACCCAGTACTTC